The rows below give T cell receptor beta chains drawn from one sample of a study of T cells in Graves' hyperthyroidism and ophthalmopathy. TCRdb passed the multiplex PCR reads through MiXCR, listing each CDR3 protein once. The table has under 450,000 distinct CDR3 sequences, roughly 14% seen once. Sequenced input: blood. Receptors originate from a man aged 30-40 years with Graves' hyperthyroidism that later progressed to Graves' ophthalmopathy. Both conserved end residues are part of each CDR3. D genes are given only for firm matches. The size field is filled for only some rows; it gives once, few, many or a size class.

CDR3 DNA,CDR3 protein,V gene,clone size,J gene,D gene
TGTGCCAGCAGCTTCGGACACCACACCAACACCGGGGAGCTGTTTTTT,CASSFGHHTNTGELFF,TRBV28,many,TRBJ2-2,NA
TGTGCCAGTAGGGGGACTTTTGCAACTAATGAAAAACTGTTTTTT,CASRGTFATNEKLFF,TRBV19,NA,TRBJ1-4,NA
TGTGCCAGCAGCCCTGTGACAGGGGGTCGGGAGACCCAGTACTTC,CASSPVTGGRETQYF,TRBV14,few,TRBJ2-5,TRBD1
TGTGCCAGCAGCCAAGAATTGGGGTTTCAGCCCCAGCATTTT,CASSQELGFQPQHF,TRBV3-1,many,TRBJ1-5,NA
TGCGCCAGCAGCTTGGACGCCCCGGGACAGGGTCATGGCTACACCTTC,CASSLDAPGQGHGYTF,TRBV5-1,many,TRBJ1-2,TRBD1
TGTGCCAGTAATGGGGCGGGAAAGGCCCTCCACTTT,CASNGAGKALHF,TRBV28,few,TRBJ1-6,NA
TGTGCCACCAGCAGAGATAAGGCTAGCTATGAGACCCAGTACTTC,CATSRDKASYETQYF,TRBV15,few,TRBJ2-5,NA
TGTGCCAGCAGTTTAGGTGACTATGGCTACACCTTC,CASSLGDYGYTF,TRBV28,many,TRBJ1-2,NA
TGCAGTGATAAGGAGGGGGGTGAAGCTTTCTTT,CSDKEGGEAFF,TRBV20-1,many,TRBJ1-1,NA
TGTGCCAGCATCGCGTCATACTTTAACTATGGCTACACCTTC,CASIASYFNYGYTF,TRBV12-3/TRBV12-4,many,TRBJ1-2,NA
TGTGCCAGCTCACCATTGGACAGGGGGCGCGTTGATGAGCAGTTCTTC,CASSPLDRGRVDEQFF,TRBV18,few,TRBJ2-1,TRBD1
TGTGCCAGCAGCTTCCCGGACAGCAATCAGCCCCAGCATTTT,CASSFPDSNQPQHF,TRBV7-9,NA,TRBJ1-5,NA
TGTGCCTGGAGCACAGGCTTCCAAGAGACCCAGTACTTC,CAWSTGFQETQYF,TRBV30,many,TRBJ2-5,NA
TGTGCCAGCAGGGGGGGCCTGGCAGATAAGCAGTTCTTC,CASRGGLADKQFF,TRBV12-3/TRBV12-4,NA,TRBJ2-1,NA
TGTGCCAGCAGTTCGGACAGTATTCACTATGGCTACACCTTC,CASSSDSIHYGYTF,TRBV7-9,NA,TRBJ1-2,NA
TGTGCCAGCAGCCAAGGGACAGTACCTAGCACAGATACGCAGTATTTT,CASSQGTVPSTDTQYF,TRBV4-2,few,TRBJ2-3,NA
TGTGCCAGCAGGGGGGGGGCGGGGGGGCATTACAATGAGCAGTTCTTC,CASRGGAGGHYNEQFF,TRBV7-8,few,TRBJ2-1,TRBD2
TGCAGCGGCGGGTTAGCCAAAAACATTCAGTACTTC,CSGGLAKNIQYF,TRBV29-1,NA,TRBJ2-4,NA
TGTGCCAGCAGCCAGGGACAGGGAGTCTATGGCTACACCTTC,CASSQGQGVYGYTF,TRBV11-2,many,TRBJ1-2,TRBD1
TGTGCCAGCAGCCAGGCCCGTGGGGGGCGGTACGAGCAGTACTTC,CASSQARGGRYEQYF,TRBV3-1,many,TRBJ2-7,NA